The source of this T cell receptor beta chain is a study of blood T cell repertoires in COVID-19. Study-level background: PBMCs, B-cell-depleted T cells, or T cells provided the cDNA or gDNA that made up the material.

Germline V CDR1 and CDR2: SGHTA, FQGTGA. V dropped 4 bases and J dropped 3; count of bases not matched to a gene: 4. This CDR3 has 14 residues. Original analysis: Cell counts per sample came from amplifying reference gene primers. TCRdb's copy holds only in-frame clones and misses some; the assay was immunoSEQ multiplex PCR. The V and J calls and clone size come from that table; D and trimming were worked out from the DNA. Of around 100,000 clones in the sample, almost 90% were seen once. This clone was detected only once. V usage is TRBV7-3 and J usage is TRBJ2-3, with 7 bases lining up with TRBD2. This receptor was identified in a human donor in a cohort sampled during active COVID-19. The sequenced sample consisted of peripheral blood. CDR3 coding DNA: TGTGCCAGCAGCTCGCGGGAGCTGACAGATACGCAGTATTTT. Translating gives CASSSRELTDTQYF.